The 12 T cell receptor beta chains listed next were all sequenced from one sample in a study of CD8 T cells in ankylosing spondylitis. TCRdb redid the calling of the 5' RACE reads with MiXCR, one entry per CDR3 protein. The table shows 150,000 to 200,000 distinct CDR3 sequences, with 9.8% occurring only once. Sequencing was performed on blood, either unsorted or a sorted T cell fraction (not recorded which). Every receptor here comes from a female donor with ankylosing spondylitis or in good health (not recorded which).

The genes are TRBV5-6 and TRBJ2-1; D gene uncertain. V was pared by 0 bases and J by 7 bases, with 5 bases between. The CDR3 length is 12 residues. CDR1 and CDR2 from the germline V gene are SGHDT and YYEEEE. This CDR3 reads CASSLDVNEQFF. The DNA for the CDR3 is TGTGCCAGCAGCTTGGACGTGAATGAGCAGTTCTTC.

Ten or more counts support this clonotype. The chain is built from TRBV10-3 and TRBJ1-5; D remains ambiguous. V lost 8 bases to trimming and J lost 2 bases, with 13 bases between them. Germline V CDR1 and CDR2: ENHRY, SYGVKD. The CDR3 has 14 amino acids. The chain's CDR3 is CAISLGGRNQPQHF. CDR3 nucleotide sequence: TGTGCCATCTCTCTAGGAGGTCGCAATCAGCCCCAGCATTTT.

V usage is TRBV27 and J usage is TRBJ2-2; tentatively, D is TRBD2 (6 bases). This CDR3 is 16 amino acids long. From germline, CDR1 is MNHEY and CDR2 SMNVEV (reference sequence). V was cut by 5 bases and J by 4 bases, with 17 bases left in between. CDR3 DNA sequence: TGTGCCAGCAGTGTACTAGCCGGGCGTGGCACCGGGGAGCTGTTTTTT. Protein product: CASSVLAGRGTGELFF.

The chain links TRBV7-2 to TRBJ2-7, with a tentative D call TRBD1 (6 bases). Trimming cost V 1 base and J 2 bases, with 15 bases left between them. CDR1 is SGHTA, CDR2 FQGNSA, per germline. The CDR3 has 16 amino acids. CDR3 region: CASSLESQGIPYEQYF. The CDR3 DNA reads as TGTGCCAGCAGCTTAGAGAGCCAGGGGATCCCCTACGAGCAGTACTTC.

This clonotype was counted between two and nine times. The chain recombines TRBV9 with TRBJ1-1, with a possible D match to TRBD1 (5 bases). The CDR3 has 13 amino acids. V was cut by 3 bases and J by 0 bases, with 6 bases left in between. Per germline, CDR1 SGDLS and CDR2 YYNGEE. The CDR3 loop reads CASSGQMNTEAFF. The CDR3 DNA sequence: TGTGCCAGCAGCGGACAGATGAACACTGAAGCTTTCTTT.

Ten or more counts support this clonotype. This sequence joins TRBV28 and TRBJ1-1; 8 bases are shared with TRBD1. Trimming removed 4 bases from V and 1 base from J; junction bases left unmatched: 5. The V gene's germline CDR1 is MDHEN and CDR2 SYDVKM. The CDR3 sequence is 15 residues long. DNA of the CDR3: TGTGCCAGCAGTTCAAGAGGGACAGGGAACACTGAAGCTTTCTTT. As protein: CASSSRGTGNTEAFF.

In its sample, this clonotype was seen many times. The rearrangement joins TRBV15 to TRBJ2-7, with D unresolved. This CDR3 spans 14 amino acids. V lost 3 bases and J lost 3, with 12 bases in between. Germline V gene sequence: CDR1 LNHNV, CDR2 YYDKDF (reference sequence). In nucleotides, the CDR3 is TGTGCCACCAGCAGTCATCCGCCCTACTACGAGCAGTACTTC. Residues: CATSSHPPYYEQYF. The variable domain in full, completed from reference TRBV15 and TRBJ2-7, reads DAMVIQNPRYQVTQFGKPVTLSCSQTLNHNVMYWYQQKSSQAPKLLFHYYDKDFNNEADTPDNFQSRRPNTSFCFLDIRSPGLGDTAMYLCATSSHPPYYEQYFGPGTRLTVT.

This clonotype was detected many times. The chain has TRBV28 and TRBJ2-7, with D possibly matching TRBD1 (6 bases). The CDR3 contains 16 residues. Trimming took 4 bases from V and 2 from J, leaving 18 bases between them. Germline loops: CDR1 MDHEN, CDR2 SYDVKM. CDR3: CASSSPNREFTYEQYF. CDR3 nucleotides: TGTGCCAGCAGTTCCCCAAACAGGGAATTTACCTACGAGCAGTACTTC.

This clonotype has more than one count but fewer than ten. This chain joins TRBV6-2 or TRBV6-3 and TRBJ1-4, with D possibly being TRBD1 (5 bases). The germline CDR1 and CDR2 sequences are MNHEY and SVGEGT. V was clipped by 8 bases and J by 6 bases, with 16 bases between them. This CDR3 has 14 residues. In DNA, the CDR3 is TGTGCCAGCGCCATGGGGGACGAGGATGAAAAACTGTTTTTT. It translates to CASAMGDEDEKLFF.

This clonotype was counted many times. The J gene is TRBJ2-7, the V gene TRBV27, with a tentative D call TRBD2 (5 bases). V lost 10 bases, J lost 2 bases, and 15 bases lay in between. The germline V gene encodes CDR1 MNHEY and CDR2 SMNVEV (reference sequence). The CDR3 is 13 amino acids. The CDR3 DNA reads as TGTGCCACCCAGACGACGGGGACCTACGAGCAGTACTTC. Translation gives CATQTTGTYEQYF.

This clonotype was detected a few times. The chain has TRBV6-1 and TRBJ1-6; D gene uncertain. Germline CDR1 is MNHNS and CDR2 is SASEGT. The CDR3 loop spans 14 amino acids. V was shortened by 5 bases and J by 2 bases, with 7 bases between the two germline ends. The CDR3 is CASSPAPYNSPLHF. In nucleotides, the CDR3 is TGTGCCAGCAGTCCCGCACCCTATAATTCACCCCTCCACTTT.

The CDR3 sequence: CASSDASGLVNNEQFF. DNA for the CDR3: TGTGCCAGCAGCGATGCCTCGGGACTAGTCAACAATGAGCAGTTCTTC. The chain couples TRBV9 to TRBJ2-1; TRBD2 agrees at 8 bases. CDR3 length equals 16 residues. Germline trimming cut 3 bases from V and 5 bases from J; bases unmatched to any gene: 10. The germline V gene encodes CDR1 SGDLS and CDR2 YYNGEE.